This TCR beta chain was captured in a study of T cells in Graves' hyperthyroidism and ophthalmopathy. Study-wide points: In the analysis, a 13 V-J model separated ophthalmopathy from stable hyperthyroidism.

Amplification yielded TCR beta CDR3 regions, with RNA transcripts as the source. TCR CDR3 regions were first amplified by RT-PCR with HTBI primers. One entry per CDR3 protein, called by TCRdb with MiXCR from the multiplex PCR reads. This table has about 840,000 distinct CDR3 sequences, around 39% appearing once. The CDR3 consists of 16 residues. CDR1 and CDR2 (germline): SNHLY, FYNNEI. V was clipped by 2 bases and J by 2 bases, with 15 bases between them. Cells are PBMCs isolated from 10 ml of fresh blood. On this clonotype: What it recognizes is unknown. It may be a read error: a sequence one base away is much more abundant.

The chain joins TRBV2 to TRBJ2-5, with D tentatively TRBD2 (6 bases). The sequencing input was blood. This TCR was recovered from a man between 18 and 29 years old with Graves' hyperthyroidism. In DNA, the CDR3 is TGTGCCAGCAGTGAATCTCCCGGGGCGGGGCAAGAGACCCAGTACTTC. This sequence encodes CASSESPGAGQETQYF.